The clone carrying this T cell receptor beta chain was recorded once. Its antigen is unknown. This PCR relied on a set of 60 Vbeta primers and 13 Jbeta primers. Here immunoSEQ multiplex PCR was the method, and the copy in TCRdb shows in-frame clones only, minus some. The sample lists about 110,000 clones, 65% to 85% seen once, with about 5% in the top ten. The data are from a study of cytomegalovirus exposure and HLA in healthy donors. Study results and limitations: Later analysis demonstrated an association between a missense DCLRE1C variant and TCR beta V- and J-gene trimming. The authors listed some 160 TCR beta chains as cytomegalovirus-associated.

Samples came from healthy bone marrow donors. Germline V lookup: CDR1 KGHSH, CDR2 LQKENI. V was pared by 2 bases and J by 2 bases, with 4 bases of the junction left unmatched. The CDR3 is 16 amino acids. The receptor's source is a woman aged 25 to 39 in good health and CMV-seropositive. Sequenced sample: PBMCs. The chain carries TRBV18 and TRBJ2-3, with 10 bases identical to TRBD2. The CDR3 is CASSPGSGGTTDTQYF. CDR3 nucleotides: TGTGCCAGCTCACCAGGTAGCGGGGGGACCACAGATACGCAGTATTTT.